These 8 T cell receptor beta chains share one sample of origin, sequenced in a study of shared clonotypes between healthy human individuals. Data came from immunoSEQ multiplex PCR; TCRdb stores just in-frame clones and leaves some out. The table shows about 2.1 million clones, with under 95% occurring only once. Positively selected for CCR7, the CD45RO-negative cells used as naive CD8 cells excluded terminally differentiated effector memory CD45RA+ cells. The sample comprised naive CD8+ T cells from PBMCs. The receptors come from a man aged 18 to 29 in good health. Some clones in this sample may be carry-over from other donors' samples.

This clone has a single count. Other DNA sequences within the sample encode an identical CDR3. The V and J genes are TRBV9 and TRBJ2-7, with D possibly being TRBD2 (5 bases). The CDR3 extends over 14 amino acids. The ends were cut back, 4 bases at V and 1 base at J, with 12 bases in the middle. Germline loops: CDR1 SGDLS, CDR2 YYNGEE. CDR3 residues: CASSRGADSYEQYF. In nucleotides, the CDR3 is TGTGCCAGCAGCCGAGGAGCGGATTCCTACGAGCAGTACTTC. The full variable domain, completed using reference TRBV9 and TRBJ2-7, is DSGVTQTPKHLITATGQRVTLRCSPRSGDLSVYWYQQSLDQGLQFLIQYYNGEERAKGNILERFSAQQFPDLHSELNLSSLELGDSALYFCASSRGADSYEQYFGPGTRLTVT.

The table lists this clone with a few counts. V is TRBV19 and J is TRBJ1-2; D not certain. The CDR3 is 12 residues long. V gave up 4 bases and J gave up 5 bases, with 8 bases separating them. CDR1 is LNHDA and CDR2 is SQIVND in the germline V gene (reference sequence). The CDR3 sequence is CASSNVRYGYTF. The CDR3 region has the DNA TGTGCCAGTAGTAACGTACGGTATGGCTACACCTTC.

The chain links TRBV4-3 to TRBJ2-4; D is perhaps TRBD2 (5 bases). Looked up from germline, CDR1 is LGHNA and CDR2 is YSLEER. The CDR3 totals 13 residues. V was trimmed by 7 bases and J by 3 bases, leaving 10 bases between them. The CDR3 sequence: CASKGRDKNIQYF. The CDR3 DNA is TGCGCCAGCAAAGGGAGAGACAAAAACATTCAGTACTTC.

The rearrangement joins TRBV18 to TRBJ2-5, with D unresolved. V was cut by 0 bases and J by 2 bases, with 19 bases left in between. The CDR3 totals 18 residues. In germline, CDR1 is KGHSH, CDR2 LQKENI. The CDR3 loop reads CASSPPAATANIQETQYF. CDR3 sequence (DNA): TGTGCCAGCTCACCACCTGCAGCCACAGCGAATATTCAAGAGACCCAGTACTTC.

This clone was observed a few times. The V and J genes are TRBV6-6 and TRBJ1-5; D remains unclear. V lost 8 bases and J lost 6, with 17 bases in between. Germline values: CDR1 MNHNY, CDR2 SVGAGI (reference sequence). This CDR3 is 14 amino acids long. The CDR3 here is CASGQRESVQPQHF. The CDR3 coding sequence is TGTGCCAGCGGGCAGCGAGAGTCTGTTCAGCCCCAGCATTTT.

The J gene is TRBJ2-2, the V gene TRBV11-2; no definite D call. The germline gives CDR1 SGHAT, CDR2 FQNNGV. There are 18 residues in the CDR3. With 4 bases removed from V and 2 bases from J, the gap between germline ends came to 20 bases. The CDR3 spells CASSSTTGVARNTGELFF. In nucleotides, the CDR3 is TGTGCCAGCAGCTCCACAACTGGGGTAGCCCGAAACACCGGGGAGCTGTTTTTT.

The chain combines TRBV5-6 with TRBJ1-4, with D perhaps matching TRBD1 (5 bases). The V gene's germline CDR1 is SGHDT and CDR2 YYEEEE. V was clipped by 4 bases and J by 4 bases, with 11 bases between them. The CDR3 runs 14 residues. The CDR3 region is CASSPGLSNEKLFF. CDR3 DNA: TGTGCCAGCAGCCCGGGACTGAGTAATGAAAAACTGTTTTTT.

The chain couples TRBV19 to TRBJ2-1; 16 bases agree with TRBD2. V was pared by 3 bases and J by 10 bases, with 6 bases of the junction left unmatched. Per the germline V gene, CDR1 is LNHDA and CDR2 is SQIVND (reference sequence). CDR3 length: 16 residues. CDR3: CASSIGTSGRAREQFF. The CDR3 coding sequence is TGTGCCAGTAGTATTGGGACTAGCGGGAGGGCTAGGGAGCAGTTCTTC.